This TCR beta chain was sequenced during a study of T cells in women clearing cervical HPV infection. The CDR3 spans 13 residues. Germline loops: CDR1 GTSNPN, CDR2 SVGIG (reference sequence). With respect to this clone: The read terminates 3 residues ahead of where the CDR3 ends, so the germline J gene completes it.

TCRdb's table, derived via immunoSEQ multiplex PCR, lists solely in-frame clones and lacks some. This sample's table has roughly 12,000 clones. This TCR was sampled from a woman between 18 and 70 years old with a cervical HPV16 infection that either progressed to CIN3+ or cleared (not recorded which). This chain links TRBV30 with TRBJ1-1; maybe TRBD1 (6 bases). Sequencing was done on a sample of blood buffy coat. The CDR3 region is CAWSEYQQGGAFF. The sequenced part of the CDR3 DNA is TGTGCCTGGAGTGAATATCAACAGGGTGGA. The full variable domain, in which reference TRBV30 and TRBJ1-1 provide the parts outside the CDR3, is SQTIHQWPATLVQPVGSPLSLECTVEGTSNPNLYWYRQAAGRGLQLLFYSVGIGQISSEVPQNLSASRPQDRQFILSSKKLLLSDSGFYLCAWSEYQQGGAFFGQGTRLTVV.